The present TCR beta chain was sequenced within a study of T cells in Graves' hyperthyroidism and ophthalmopathy. The V and J ends lost 2 bases and 4 bases, in that order; junction bases with no gene match: 5. The CDR3 covers 16 residues. Germline-derived CDR1 and CDR2 are SGHTA and FQGNSA. The source material, RNA transcripts, was used to amplify TCR beta CDR3 regions. During a first-round RT-PCR of the TCR CDR3, the HTBI primer set was used. TCRdb re-called the multiplex PCR reads through MiXCR, storing one row per CDR3 protein. This table holds 550,000 to 600,000 distinct CDR3 sequences, 12% to 15% found once.

This TCR derives from a woman aged 18-35 years with Graves' ophthalmopathy. Sequencing used blood. The J gene is TRBJ2-7, the V gene TRBV7-2; TRBD2 agrees at 13 bases. DNA of the CDR3: TGTGCCAGCAGCTTAAGGACTAGCGGGAGTGGGTACGAGCAGTACTTC. Translating gives CASSLRTSGSGYEQYF.